This T cell receptor (beta chain) was found in a study of cytomegalovirus exposure and HLA in healthy donors. On this clone itself: Its antigen is as yet unknown.

The CDR3 is made up of 16 amino acids. V shed 0 bases and J shed 2 bases, with 11 bases lying between them. CDR1 is GTSNPN, CDR2 SVGIG, per germline (reference sequence). Assay used: immunoSEQ multiplex PCR; TCRdb lists only in-frame clones, some missing. The sample comprises under 200,000 clones, about 81% of which are singletons, and roughly 1.2% rests with the top ten. Study outcomes and limitations: The listing of some 170 TCR beta chains classed them as cytomegalovirus-associated. A few of the chains that were CMV-associated were confirmed in vitro to be specific for CMV antigens. Reports credit the classifier with highly specific, highly sensitive diagnosis of cytomegalovirus status.

Sequenced sample: PBMCs. The chain employs TRBV30 and TRBJ1-6; no clear D gene. This clonotype was sampled from a woman in her 30s in good health and CMV-seronegative. Here the CDR3 DNA reads TGTGCCTGGAGTGTACAGCACCTACCCTATAATTCACCCCTCCACTTT. It is translated as CAWSVQHLPYNSPLHF.